These 29 T cell receptor beta chains originate from one sample sequenced in a study of patients and donors after allogeneic stem cell transplantation. TCRdb re-derived calls from the RT-PCR reads in MiXCR, one entry per CDR3 protein. Of roughly 940,000 distinct CDR3 sequences in the sample, about a sixth were seen once. Sequencing was performed on blood, either unsorted or a sorted T cell fraction (not recorded which). The source of these receptors is a human donor who was either an allogeneic HSCT recipient or a stem cell or donor lymphocyte infusion donor (not recorded which). It is not recorded whose cells these are; they may come from a transplant donor.

This sequence joins TRBV12-3 or TRBV12-4 and TRBJ2-4, with 7 bases identical to TRBD2. With 3 bases clipped from V and 4 bases from J, the junction kept 6 bases outside the gene matches. CDR3 length: 15 amino acids. The CDR3 sequence: CASSFLSRGKNIQYF. The CDR3 nucleotides read TGTGCCAGCAGTTTTCTATCGCGGGGGAAAAACATTCAGTACTTC.

This clonotype occurred a few times. The V call is TRBV25-1, the J call TRBJ2-5, with D unresolved. The CDR3 has 13 amino acids. Germline V gene data show CDR1 as MGHDK and CDR2 as SYGVNS. V lost 7 bases to trimming and J lost 0 bases, with 9 bases between them. The CDR3 DNA follows: TGTGCCAGCACTCGTCGGTACCAAGAGACCCAGTACTTC. Amino acid sequence: CASTRRYQETQYF. The full variable domain, with the rest looked up from reference TRBV25-1 and TRBJ2-5, is EADIYQTPRYLVIGTGKKITLECSQTMGHDKMYWYQQDPGMELHLIHYSYGVNSTEKGDLSSESTVSRIRTEHFPLTLESARPSHTSQYLCASTRRYQETQYFGPGTRLLVL.

This clonotype was found a few times. A single base separates this from a much larger clone, so it may be a read error. The chain recombines TRBV3-1 with TRBJ2-1, with D possibly TRBD1 on 6 matching bases. The germline V gene encodes CDR1 LGHDT and CDR2 YNNKEL (reference sequence). This CDR3 contains 12 residues. V was pared by 4 bases and J by 5 bases, with 6 bases between. The CDR3 loop reads CASSPGDNEQFF. The CDR3 bases are TGTGCCAGCAGCCCAGGGGACAATGAGCAGTTCTTC.

This clonotype was seen a handful of times. This chain uses TRBV10-3 with TRBJ2-7; D gene unclear. This CDR3 is 13 amino acids long. Germline loops: CDR1 ENHRY, CDR2 SYGVKD. V was cut by 0 bases and J by 0 bases, with 3 bases left in between. As DNA, the CDR3 is TGTGCCATCAGTGAGTCGGGCTCCTACGAGCAGTACTTC. Its translation is CAISESGSYEQYF.

The chain carries TRBV7-6 and TRBJ2-2; unclear D gene. In germline, CDR1 is SGHVS, CDR2 FNYEAQ. V was trimmed by 5 bases and J by 2 bases, leaving 18 bases between them. The CDR3 sequence is 17 residues long. CDR3 sequence: CASSQSSSADNTGELFF. The CDR3 DNA reads TGTGCCAGCAGCCAATCCTCCAGCGCAGACAACACCGGGGAGCTGTTTTTT.

This chain's CDR3 is CSVEYGGGETQYF. Written as DNA, the CDR3 is TGCAGCGTTGAATATGGGGGAGGGGAGACCCAGTACTTC. The chain carries TRBV29-1 and TRBJ2-5, with 7 bases fitting TRBD2. Trimming at V came to 2 bases and at J to 5 bases, leaving 5 bases not matched to a gene. The CDR3 is 13 residues long. CDR1 and CDR2 (germline): SQVTM, ANQGSEA.

This clonotype appeared a few times. The gene calls are TRBV5-1 and TRBJ1-3, with D unclear. The CDR3 sequence is 13 residues long. In germline, CDR1 is SGHRS, CDR2 YFSETQ. V was pared by 1 base and J by 8 bases, with 10 bases between. In DNA, the CDR3 is TGCGCCAGCAGCTTGAGCCGGGGATACACCATATATTTT. This sequence encodes CASSLSRGYTIYF.

The sample holds a few counts of this clonotype. The chain combines TRBV7-9 with TRBJ2-3; D unresolved. The CDR3 runs to 14 residues. V shed 3 bases and J shed 2 bases, with 9 bases lying between them. CDR1 SEHNR and CDR2 FQNEAQ come from the germline V gene (reference sequence). CDR3 DNA sequence: TGTGCCAGCAGCTTTTCCACTTACACAGATACGCAGTATTTT. Its translation is CASSFSTYTDTQYF. Based on the CDR3 plus reference TRBV7-9 and TRBJ2-3, the full variable domain is DTGVSQNPRHKITKRGQNVTFRCDPISEHNRLYWYRQTLGQGPEFLTYFQNEAQLEKSRLLSDRFSAERPKGSFSTLEIQRTEQGDSAMYLCASSFSTYTDTQYFGPGTRLTVL.

This clonotype was picked up a small number of times. This rearrangement joins TRBV27 to TRBJ2-7; D perhaps matches TRBD2 (5 bases). Germline V gives CDR1 MNHEY, CDR2 SMNVEV (reference sequence). CDR3 length: 15 residues. V was shortened by 8 bases and J by 7 bases, with 24 bases between the two germline ends. Here the CDR3 reads CASSTRARGPSEQYF. The CDR3 DNA reads TGTGCCAGCTCCACTAGGGCGCGCGGGCCCTCGGAGCAGTACTTC.

The CDR3 loop is CASSLSLARDYNEQFF. CDR3 nucleotides: TGTGCCAGCAGCCTGTCACTAGCGCGAGACTACAATGAGCAGTTCTTC. The chain couples TRBV7-8 to TRBJ2-1; TRBD2 matches at 7 bases. Unmatched junction bases numbered 10, after V lost 5 bases and J lost 3 bases. The CDR3 is 16 residues long. The germline gives CDR1 SGHVS, CDR2 FQNEAQ.

This clonotype was detected a few times. The V gene is TRBV6-2 or TRBV6-3, the J gene TRBJ2-7; D possibly corresponds to TRBD1 (5 bases). The CDR3 consists of 12 residues. Trimming pared 2 bases from V and 6 bases from J, leaving 8 bases between. CDR1 and CDR2 from the germline V gene are MNHEY and SVGEGT. As DNA, the CDR3 is TGTGCCAGCAGTTACGGAGACAGCGAGCAGTACTTC. Translation: CASSYGDSEQYF.

This clonotype was observed a handful of times. The junction differs from germline at one of its ends, possibly a read error. This rearrangement joins TRBV18 to TRBJ1-3, with TRBD1 identical over 7 bases. The length of the CDR3 is 16 residues. Germline loops: CDR1 KGHSH, CDR2 LQKENI. This CDR3 is CASSPRDSDSGNTIYF. CDR3 in DNA: TGTGCCAGCTCCCCACGGGACAGCGACTCTGGAAACACCATATATTTT.

This clonotype was observed a few times. The chain couples TRBV20-1 to TRBJ1-1; 9 bases line up with TRBD1. V lost 5 bases to trimming and J lost 3 bases; unmatched junction nucleotides: 10. Germline loops: CDR1 DFQATT, CDR2 SNEGSKA (reference sequence). This CDR3 spans 15 amino acids. The CDR3 sequence is CSAFLPGQGYTEAFF. The DNA for the CDR3 is TGCAGTGCTTTCCTCCCGGGACAGGGTTACACTGAAGCTTTCTTT.

The V and J genes are TRBV15 and TRBJ1-2; no definite D call. Germline loops: CDR1 LNHNV, CDR2 YYDKDF (reference sequence). The CDR3 runs 12 residues. V was clipped by 0 bases and J by 6 bases, with 5 bases between them. DNA for the CDR3: TGTGCCACCAGCAGAGAGCCGGATGGCTACACCTTC. This encodes CATSREPDGYTF.

The genes are TRBV30 and TRBJ1-2; D gene unclear. CDR1 and CDR2 (germline): GTSNPN, SVGIG (reference sequence). Trimming stripped 0 bases from V and 6 bases from J, with 5 bases between. The CDR3 is made up of 11 amino acids. CDR3 coding DNA: TGTGCCTGGAGTGTCGGGGATGGCTACACCTTC. Amino acids: CAWSVGDGYTF. Variable domain in full (rest from reference TRBV30 and TRBJ1-2): SQTIHQWPATLVQPVGSPLSLECTVEGTSNPNLYWYRQAAGRGLQLLFYSVGIGQISSEVPQNLSASRPQDRQFILSSKKLLLSDSGFYLCAWSVGDGYTFGSGTRLTVV.

This chain links TRBV11-2 with TRBJ2-1; D unresolved. This CDR3 is 18 amino acids long. CDR1 is SGHAT, CDR2 FQNNGV, per germline. With 5 bases removed from V and 4 bases from J, the gap between germline ends came to 24 bases. This chain's CDR3 is CASSPRVGGGFEYNEQFF. CDR3 DNA: TGTGCCAGCAGCCCCCGGGTGGGTGGCGGTTTTGAGTACAATGAGCAGTTCTTC.

This clonotype showed up just once. The chain has TRBV6-5 and TRBJ2-1; D perhaps matches TRBD2 (6 bases). V gave up 0 bases and J gave up 5 bases, with 14 bases separating them. The CDR3 is 16 amino acids. Germline V gene sequence: CDR1 MNHEY, CDR2 SVGAGI. Written as DNA, the CDR3 is TGTGCCAGCAGTTACTCGAGATTAGCGGCCCACAATGAGCAGTTCTTC. Its protein product is CASSYSRLAAHNEQFF.

J is TRBJ1-1 and V is TRBV4-3; D gene ambiguous. The CDR3 is made up of 15 amino acids. CDR1 is LGHNA, CDR2 YSLEER, per germline. V dropped 2 bases and J dropped 1 base, with 11 bases sitting between them. CDR3 bases: TGCGCCAGCAGCCAAAAAGGACTGAAGAACACTGAAGCTTTCTTT. Translated: CASSQKGLKNTEAFF.

This clonotype was seen at least ten times. The chain is built from TRBV20-1 and TRBJ2-3; D is perhaps TRBD1 (5 bases). The germline V gene encodes CDR1 DFQATT and CDR2 SNEGSKA (reference sequence). Trimming pared 0 bases from V and 5 bases from J, leaving 18 bases between. The CDR3 consists of 16 residues. The CDR3 reads CSARDVVRGPVDTQYF. CDR3 sequence (DNA): TGCAGTGCTAGAGATGTTGTAAGGGGTCCAGTAGATACGCAGTATTTT.

This sequence joins TRBV7-2 and TRBJ2-7; 10 nucleotides agree with TRBD2. CDR1 SGHTA and CDR2 FQGNSA come from the germline V gene. The junction had 4 bases not matched to a gene; V was cut back by 5 bases and J by 3 bases. The CDR3 consists of 14 residues. In DNA, the CDR3 is TGTGCCAGCAGCCACGGACTAGCGGACTACGAGCAGTACTTC. It yields the protein CASSHGLADYEQYF. Full variable domain (missing parts from reference TRBV7-2 and TRBJ2-7): GAGVSQSPSNKVTEKGKDVELRCDPISGHTALYWYRQSLGQGLEFLIYFQGNSAPDKSGLPSDRFSAERTGGSVSTLTIQRTQQEDSAVYLCASSHGLADYEQYFGPGTRLTVT.

This clonotype has more than one count but fewer than ten. This CDR3 reads CASSLYRPMNNQPQHF. CDR3 in DNA: TGTGCCAGCAGTCTCTATCGTCCGATGAACAATCAGCCCCAGCATTTT. The chain couples TRBV27 to TRBJ1-5; D not resolved. Germline V gene lookup returns CDR1 MNHEY and CDR2 SMNVEV (reference sequence). This CDR3 has 16 amino acids. Trimming left V 5 bases short and J 3 bases short, with 17 bases between.

The sample holds a few counts of this clonotype. CDR3 nucleotide sequence: TGTGCCAGCAGCTCCTCCCTAGGGAGCCCCTACAATGAGCAGTTCTTC. The encoded protein is CASSSSLGSPYNEQFF. The chain links TRBV11-2 to TRBJ2-1; D is possibly TRBD2 (5 bases). The V gene's germline CDR1 is SGHAT and CDR2 FQNNGV. The CDR3 runs to 16 residues. V lost 4 bases and J lost 2, with 15 bases in between.

This sequence joins TRBV15 and TRBJ2-4; a weak D match, TRBD1 (7 bases). Trimming took off 2 bases at V and 0 bases at J, with 11 bases between the two ends. This CDR3 region has 16 residues. The germline gives CDR1 LNHNV, CDR2 YYDKDF (reference sequence). The CDR3 here is CATSRTGEVAKNIQYF. CDR3 DNA: TGTGCCACCAGCAGAACAGGGGAGGTAGCCAAAAACATTCAGTACTTC. Full variable domain (outside the CDR3, taken from reference TRBV15 and TRBJ2-4): DAMVIQNPRYQVTQFGKPVTLSCSQTLNHNVMYWYQQKSSQAPKLLFHYYDKDFNNEADTPDNFQSRRPNTSFCFLDIRSPGLGDTAMYLCATSRTGEVAKNIQYFGAGTRLSVL.

J is TRBJ2-7 and V is TRBV5-1; D possibly corresponds to TRBD1 (5 bases). CDR3 length equals 14 residues. Germline V CDR1 and CDR2: SGHRS, YFSETQ. V was trimmed by 5 bases and J by 2 bases, leaving 14 bases between them. CDR3 coding DNA: TGCGCCAGCAGGTTTGGGGCCTCCCCCTACGAGCAGTACTTC. It is translated as CASRFGASPYEQYF.

The chain employs TRBV20-1 and TRBJ1-1; D possibly corresponds to TRBD1 (5 bases). The CDR3 length is 13 residues. CDR1 DFQATT and CDR2 SNEGSKA come from the germline V gene (reference sequence). V lost 5 bases and J 7 bases, leaving 17 bases between the germline ends. The chain's CDR3 is CSAAKMGGNEAFF. The CDR3 DNA follows: TGCAGTGCTGCGAAAATGGGGGGGAATGAAGCTTTCTTT.

This chain connects TRBV12-3 or TRBV12-4 to TRBJ2-3; TRBD2 aligns across 8 bases. J lost 7 bases, V lost 8 bases, and 14 bases had no gene match. CDR3 length: 15 residues. The CDR3, as DNA: TGTGCCAGCGCTGGCCGGGGGGGCGTCGGTTATACGCAGTATTTT. This sequence encodes CASAGRGGVGYTQYF.

V gene TRBV5-1 combines with J gene TRBJ2-7, with D uncertain. The germline V and J ends were trimmed by 3 bases and 3 bases, with 10 bases remaining between them. The CDR3 covers 13 residues. The germline gives CDR1 SGHRS, CDR2 YFSETQ. Written as DNA, the CDR3 is TGCGCCAGCAGCTCGACTGGGATCTACGAGCAGTACTTC. This codes for CASSSTGIYEQYF.

Only a few counts were recorded for this clonotype. The chain has TRBV24-1 and TRBJ2-5, with 9 bases lining up with TRBD1. There are 15 residues in the CDR3. Unmatched junction bases numbered 7, after V lost 4 bases and J lost 5 bases. Germline V gene data show CDR1 as KGHDR and CDR2 as SFDVKD. The CDR3 region has the DNA TGTGCCACCAGTGAAACAGGGGGCCATACGGAGACCCAGTACTTC. It codes for CATSETGGHTETQYF.

A few counts support this clonotype. The CDR3 coding sequence is TGTGCCAGCAGCTTGACAGGGGGAATCAATCAGCCCCAGCATTTT. As protein: CASSLTGGINQPQHF. The V gene is TRBV12-3 or TRBV12-4, the J gene TRBJ1-5, with 9 bases aligning to TRBD1. V lost 6 bases to trimming and J lost 3 bases; unmatched junction nucleotides: 6. The CDR3 contains 15 residues.